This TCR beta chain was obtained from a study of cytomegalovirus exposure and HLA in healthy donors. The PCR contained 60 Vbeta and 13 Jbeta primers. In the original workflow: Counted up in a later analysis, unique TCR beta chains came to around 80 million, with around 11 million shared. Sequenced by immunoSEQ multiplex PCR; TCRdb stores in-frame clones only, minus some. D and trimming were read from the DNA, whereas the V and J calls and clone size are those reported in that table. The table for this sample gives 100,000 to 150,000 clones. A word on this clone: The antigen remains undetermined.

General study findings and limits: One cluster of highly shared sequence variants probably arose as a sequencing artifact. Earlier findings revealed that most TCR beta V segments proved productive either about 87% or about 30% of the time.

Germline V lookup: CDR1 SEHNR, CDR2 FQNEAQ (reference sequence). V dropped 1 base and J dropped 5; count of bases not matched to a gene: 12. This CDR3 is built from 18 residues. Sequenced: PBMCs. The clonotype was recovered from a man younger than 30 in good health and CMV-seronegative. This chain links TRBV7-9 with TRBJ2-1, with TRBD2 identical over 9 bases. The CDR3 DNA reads TGTGCCAGCAGCTTAGAAGGCGGGGGGGCGTTTTTGGACAATGAGCAGTTCTTC. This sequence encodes CASSLEGGGAFLDNEQFF.